This record concerns one TCR beta chain sequence. The sample is drawn from a study of blood T cell repertoires in COVID-19. Background on the study: Collection of acute and convalescent COVID-19 samples took place in the United States, Italy and Spain. T cells, B-cell-depleted T cells, or PBMCs provided the cDNA or gDNA that served as material.

In the study's own analysis: Researchers report that nucleated cell counts were estimated from reference gene primer amplification. The method was immunoSEQ multiplex PCR; TCRdb's version includes in-frame clones alone and lacks a portion of them. That table is the source of V, J and clone size, and D and trimming were worked out from the DNA. Of over 130,000 clones in the sample, roughly 85% are singletons; the top ten hold over 2.5%. Sequenced input: peripheral blood. The TCR originated in a man aged 50-60 years with acute or convalescent COVID-19.

This CDR3 reads CASSRGPQETQYF. The CDR3 DNA reads TGCGCCAGCAGCAGGGGGCCGCAAGAGACCCAGTACTTC. The genes are TRBV4-1 and TRBJ2-5; 7 nucleotides agree with TRBD1. Germline lookup yields CDR1 MGHRA and CDR2 YSYEKL. The V and J ends lost 5 bases and 2 bases, in that order; junction bases with no gene match: 2. There are 13 residues in the CDR3.